These T cell receptor beta chains were read from a single sample in a study of vaccination and CD4 T cells after COVID-19. Their antigen targets remain unknown. TCRdb re-called the PCR reads with MiXCR, one entry per CDR3 protein. The table records about 20,000 distinct CDR3 sequences, roughly three fifths of them present only once. The sample in question was CD4+ T cells from blood, cultured in vitro, obtained after SARS-CoV-2 vaccination. Receptors originate from a human donor who had recovered from COVID-19. The CDR3 runs from the conserved cysteine through the conserved F or W. A D gene is named only where the DNA matches it firmly. Size tells how often a clone was seen (once, few, many) or the class of an expanded clone, and some rows leave it out.

size	J	D	V	CDR3	DNA
once	TRBJ2-7	.	TRBV9	CASSVGALPSYEQYF	TGTGCCAGCAGCGTAGGGGCATTACCCTCCTACGAGCAGTACTTC
few	TRBJ2-2	.	TRBV20-1	CSALRTQNTGELFF	TGCAGTGCCCTGAGGACACAGAACACCGGGGAGCTGTTTTTT
.	TRBJ2-7	.	TRBV11-2	CASSREGTQSYEQYF	TGTGCCAGCAGCAGAGAAGGAACCCAGTCCTACGAGCAGTACTTC
.	TRBJ1-2	.	TRBV6-5	CASSYSSALPNYGYTF	TGTGCCAGCAGTTACTCGAGTGCGCTTCCTAACTATGGCTACACCTTC
.	TRBJ1-6	.	TRBV6-1	CASSEMQGGNSPLHF	TGTGCCAGCAGTGAAATGCAAGGGGGAAATTCACCCCTCCACTTT
few	TRBJ1-5	.	TRBV20-1	CSAKQAFNQPQHF	TGCAGTGCAAAACAGGCGTTCAATCAGCCCCAGCATTTT
medium-sized	TRBJ1-1	TRBD1	TRBV29-1	CSVNQGGVTEAFF	TGCAGCGTTAACCAGGGGGGGGTCACTGAAGCTTTCTTT
.	TRBJ1-2	.	TRBV28	CASRTGKGYTF	TGTGCCAGCAGAACAGGGAAAGGCTACACCTTC
.	TRBJ2-1	TRBD2	TRBV24-1	CATSDGASGRTYNEQFF	TGTGCCACCAGTGATGGGGCTAGCGGGAGGACCTACAATGAGCAGTTCTTC
.	TRBJ2-7	TRBD2	TRBV30	CAWKAGGAYEQYF	TGTGCCTGGAAAGCGGGGGGCGCCTACGAGCAGTACTTC
.	TRBJ2-7	TRBD1	TRBV7-9	CASSFFPGTGIHEQYF	TGTGCCAGCAGCTTTTTCCCAGGGACAGGGATACACGAGCAGTACTTC
.	TRBJ1-3	.	TRBV6-1	CASSHNREPGNTIYF	TGTGCCAGCAGTCACAACAGGGAACCTGGAAACACCATATATTTT
.	TRBJ1-2	TRBD1	TRBV20-1	CSASRQDRAVGGYTF	TGCAGTGCTAGTAGGCAGGACAGGGCGGTTGGGGGCTACACCTTC
.	TRBJ1-3	TRBD1	TRBV15	CATRQTGTRGNTIYF	TGTGCCACCAGGCAGACAGGGACGAGAGGAAACACCATATATTTT
.	TRBJ1-6	.	TRBV19	CASSGASPGGNSPLHF	TGTGCCAGTAGTGGGGCGAGTCCAGGCGGGAATTCACCCCTCCACTTT
few	TRBJ1-5	TRBD1	TRBV5-4	CASSLWDREDQPQHF	TGTGCCAGCAGCTTGTGGGACAGAGAAGATCAGCCCCAGCATTTT
.	TRBJ2-7	.	TRBV10-2	CASLQGYEQYF	TGCGCCAGCCTACAAGGCTACGAGCAGTACTTC
.	TRBJ2-3	.	TRBV7-2	CASSLSTSRFVTRTGDTQYF	TGTGCCAGCAGCTTATCCACCTCCCGATTCGTTACAAGGACGGGAGATACGCAGTATTTT
few	TRBJ1-5	.	TRBV10-3	CAISVGGNQPQHF	TGTGCCATCAGTGTTGGGGGGAATCAGCCCCAGCATTTT
few	TRBJ1-1	.	TRBV19	CASSSPGADNTEAFF	TGTGCCAGTAGTAGCCCTGGGGCGGACAACACTGAAGCTTTCTTT
few	TRBJ2-3	.	TRBV2	CASSTGGETQYF	TGTGCCAGCAGTACAGGGGGGGAAACGCAGTATTTT
.	TRBJ1-6	.	TRBV20-1	CSAIGPTNSPLHF	TGCAGTGCCATAGGGCCGACCAATTCACCCCTCCACTTT
.	TRBJ1-6	.	TRBV7-9	CASSFSVSPLHF	TGTGCCAGCAGCTTCTCCGTTTCACCCCTCCACTTT
few	TRBJ1-1	.	TRBV6-1	CATNNPMGRSNTEAFF	TGTGCCACCAACAACCCGATGGGACGGTCGAACACTGAAGCTTTCTTT
few	TRBJ2-5	.	TRBV2	CASSRGGQRETQYF	TGTGCCAGCAGTCGAGGAGGCCAACGAGAGACCCAGTACTTC